What follows are 21 T cell receptor beta chains derived from one specimen sequenced in a study of blood T cell repertoires in COVID-19. The data were produced by immunoSEQ multiplex PCR, yet TCRdb's version contains in-frame clones alone and is incomplete. The data show 120,000 or so clones, roughly 80% seen once. Sequencing was performed on peripheral blood. Source of these receptors: a human donor in a cohort sampled during active COVID-19.

The V gene is TRBV2, the J gene TRBJ2-7; possibly TRBD1 for D (7 bases). Germline V lookup: CDR1 SNHLY, CDR2 FYNNEI. Trimming pared 10 bases from V and 3 bases from J, leaving 13 bases between. The length of the CDR3 is 12 residues. Here the CDR3 DNA reads TGTGCCATCGGGGGACAGAGCTACGAGCAGTACTTC. Encoded protein: CAIGGQSYEQYF.

The chain recombines TRBV6-1 with TRBJ1-1; possible D gene TRBD1, 5 bases. Germline V gene data show CDR1 as MNHNS and CDR2 as SASEGT. This CDR3 contains 15 residues. V gave up 1 base and J gave up 4 bases, with 13 bases separating them. This CDR3 reads CASSEEEGWSTEAFF. The CDR3 nucleotides are TGTGCCAGCAGTGAAGAGGAGGGGTGGAGCACTGAAGCTTTCTTT.

The CDR3 here is CASRTGTTYEQYF. Here the CDR3 DNA reads TGTGCCAGCAGAACCGGGACTACCTACGAGCAGTACTTC. The rearrangement joins TRBV5-5 to TRBJ2-7; TRBD2 agrees at 7 bases. With V trimmed by 5 bases and J by 2 bases, 4 bases remained unmatched. Germline V gives CDR1 SGHKS, CDR2 YYEKEE (reference sequence). CDR3 length equals 13 residues.

The chain carries TRBV10-3 and TRBJ1-5; possible D gene TRBD1, 6 bases. Germline lookup yields CDR1 ENHRY and CDR2 SYGVKD. The CDR3 covers 12 residues. V gave up 8 bases and J gave up 5 bases, with 10 bases separating them. The CDR3: CAIGDNDQPQHF. CDR3 nucleotide sequence: TGTGCCATCGGGGACAACGATCAGCCCCAGCATTTT.

The chain carries TRBV30 and TRBJ2-7, with a weak D call TRBD1 (5 bases). V was pared by 2 bases and J by 1 base, with 15 bases between. CDR3 length: 15 amino acids. Germline CDR1 reads GTSNPN; CDR2 reads SVGIG (reference sequence). CDR3 coding DNA: TGTGCCTGGAGTCCCCCGCGACAGCCATCCTACGAGCAGTACTTC. Its translation: CAWSPPRQPSYEQYF.

This clone has only a few counts. This chain joins TRBV6-5 and TRBJ2-7, with D tentatively TRBD2 (5 bases). V was clipped by 0 bases and J by 1 base, with 13 bases between them. CDR1 is MNHEY, CDR2 SVGAGI, per germline. The CDR3 totals 16 residues. CDR3 DNA: TGTGCCAGCAGTTACTCACGAGGGCGGCAATCCTACGAGCAGTACTTC. It specifies CASSYSRGRQSYEQYF.

Details on this clone: This sample also contains other DNA sequences that code for the same CDR3. The chain recombines TRBV4-1 with TRBJ2-7; D is undetermined. The CDR3 totals 13 residues. Germline assignment: CDR1 MGHRA and CDR2 YSYEKL. Trimming shortened V by 3 bases and J by 1 base, and 7 bases separated the two germline ends. DNA for the CDR3: TGCGCCAGCAGCCAGGGCCTTTCCTACGAGCAGTACTTC. Translating it yields CASSQGLSYEQYF.

The chain is built from TRBV5-1 and TRBJ2-7, with 9 bases matching TRBD1. The V gene end was trimmed by 3 bases and the J gene end by 1 base; junction bases not matched to a gene: 11. CDR3 length equals 17 residues. Looked up from germline, CDR1 is SGHRS and CDR2 is YFSETQ. The DNA of the CDR3 is TGCGCCAGCAGCTGGGCTGGTGGACAGGGGACGTCCTACGAGCAGTACTTC. It specifies CASSWAGGQGTSYEQYF.

The chain employs TRBV28 and TRBJ2-2; 8 bases line up with TRBD1. Trimming at V came to 6 bases and at J to 7 bases, leaving 10 bases not matched to a gene. Germline CDR1 and CDR2: MDHEN and SYDVKM. The CDR3 has 15 residues. The CDR3 sequence: CASREQGVRVGELFF. The CDR3 bases are TGTGCCAGCAGGGAACAGGGGGTAAGGGTCGGGGAGCTGTTTTTT.

J is TRBJ2-7 and V is TRBV7-9; D unresolved. Per germline, CDR1 SEHNR and CDR2 FQNEAQ (reference sequence). V was cut by 10 bases and J by 0 bases, with 7 bases left in between. CDR3 size: 11 residues. CDR3 bases: TGTGCCATCTCTAGCTCCTACGAGCAGTACTTC. Protein product: CAISSSYEQYF.

The chain employs TRBV3-1 (or the pseudogene TRBV3-2) and TRBJ2-7; 8 positions agree with TRBD2. The CDR3 runs to 17 residues. V lost 4 bases and J lost 2; bases outside the gene matches: 13. Germline V gene data show CDR1 as LGHDT and CDR2 as YNNKEL (reference sequence). The CDR3 is CASSLKIGGVQAYEQYF. In DNA form, the CDR3 reads TGTGCCAGCAGCCTAAAGATCGGGGGGGTCCAGGCCTACGAGCAGTACTTC.

This clone came up a few times. V and J are TRBV28 and TRBJ2-5; D is uncertain. The CDR3 runs 13 residues. CDR1 is MDHEN and CDR2 is SYDVKM in the germline V gene. Trimming pared 4 bases from V and 5 bases from J, leaving 11 bases between. CDR3 region: CASSYLLVETQYF. Here the CDR3 DNA reads TGTGCCAGCAGTTATCTCCTAGTCGAGACCCAGTACTTC.

This clone was observed a single time. The chain has TRBV7-9 and TRBJ2-7; 9 bases map to TRBD2. The V gene end was trimmed by 5 bases and the J gene end by 6 bases; junction bases not matched to a gene: 5. Germline CDR1 is SEHNR and CDR2 is FQNEAQ (reference sequence). CDR3 length: 13 amino acids. The CDR3 bases are TGTGCCAGCAGCCAGGGACTAGCCGTCGAGCAGTACTTC. This gives the protein CASSQGLAVEQYF.

The gene calls are TRBV5-1 and TRBJ2-7, with TRBD2 matching 11 bases. There are 15 residues in the CDR3. Germline CDR1 and CDR2: SGHRS and YFSETQ. V shed 0 bases, J shed 2 bases, and the junction held 1 base outside the gene matches. The CDR3 bases are TGCGCCAGCAGCTTGGCACTAGCGGGGGCCTACGAGCAGTACTTC. This sequence encodes CASSLALAGAYEQYF.

The J gene is TRBJ1-1, the V gene TRBV2; 7 nucleotides line up with TRBD1. With V trimmed by 2 bases and J by 5 bases, 11 bases remained unmatched. In germline, CDR1 is SNHLY, CDR2 FYNNEI. This CDR3 has 16 residues. This CDR3 reads CASSESTGRWFTEAFF. The CDR3 region has the DNA TGTGCCAGCAGTGAATCGACAGGGCGGTGGTTTACTGAAGCTTTCTTT.

This chain uses TRBV9 with TRBJ2-7, with D possibly matching TRBD2 (6 bases). The germline V gene encodes CDR1 SGDLS and CDR2 YYNGEE. The CDR3 is 14 amino acids. V lost 3 bases, J lost 4 bases, and 14 bases lay in between. The CDR3 here is CASSGPNRGYEQYF. DNA of the CDR3: TGTGCCAGCAGCGGGCCAAACCGGGGGTACGAGCAGTACTTC. Filled out from reference TRBV9 and TRBJ2-7, the complete variable domain reads DSGVTQTPKHLITATGQRVTLRCSPRSGDLSVYWYQQSLDQGLQFLIQYYNGEERAKGNILERFSAQQFPDLHSELNLSSLELGDSALYFCASSGPNRGYEQYFGPGTRLTVT.

The chain recombines TRBV7-9 with TRBJ1-1, with D unclear. There are 13 residues in the CDR3. Trimming took off 3 bases at V and 4 bases at J, with 9 bases between the two ends. Germline V CDR1 and CDR2: SEHNR, FQNEAQ (reference sequence). The CDR3 DNA reads TGTGCCAGCAGCTTGAGATTCTTCACTGAAGCTTTCTTT. Translation: CASSLRFFTEAFF.

This clone was seen only once. The chain carries TRBV7-9 and TRBJ1-6; TRBD1 agrees at 7 bases. The J segment lost 14 bases and the V segment lost 0 bases, leaving 13 bases of the junction unmatched. This CDR3 contains 16 residues. Germline loops: CDR1 SEHNR, CDR2 FQNEAQ (reference sequence). The CDR3 DNA reads TGTGCCAGCAGCTTAGCCGGGACAGCTAATCCCGGGGCCCTCCACTTT. This encodes CASSLAGTANPGALHF.

The chain uses TRBV2 and TRBJ1-5; 8 bases match TRBD1. The CDR3 runs 13 residues. Per germline, CDR1 SNHLY and CDR2 FYNNEI. Trimming took 6 bases from V and 4 from J; bases not matched to a gene: 2. CDR3 DNA sequence: TGTGCCAGCAGGGACAGGGAGAATCAGCCCCAGCATTTT. As protein: CASRDRENQPQHF.

The V and J genes are TRBV6-1 and TRBJ2-5; TRBD1 matches at 9 bases. In germline, CDR1 is MNHNS, CDR2 SASEGT. Trimming took 3 bases from V and 3 from J; bases not matched to a gene: 8. The CDR3 runs 16 residues. The CDR3: CASSDHRGLVEETQYF. CDR3 sequence (DNA): TGTGCCAGCAGTGACCACAGGGGGCTCGTGGAAGAGACCCAGTACTTC.

About this clone itself: Distinct nucleotide sequences in the sample also encode this CDR3. The rearrangement links TRBV9 to TRBJ2-7, with D possibly TRBD2 on 6 matching bases. V was trimmed by 0 bases and J by 3 bases, leaving 10 bases between them. This CDR3 is 14 amino acids long. Germline V lookup: CDR1 SGDLS, CDR2 YYNGEE. The CDR3 here is CASSVGTGDYEQYF. The CDR3, as DNA: TGTGCCAGCAGCGTAGGGACGGGAGACTACGAGCAGTACTTC.